This T cell receptor (beta chain) was sequenced in a study of cytomegalovirus exposure and HLA in healthy donors. Study summary: The study's early data release held roughly 91 million unique TCRs from HLA-typed donors. Study-level results: Rarity marked most TCR sequences, yet some public TCRs occurred in many donors.

Of note for this clone: Its cognate antigen is unknown.

Germline-derived CDR1 and CDR2 are LNHDA and SQIVND (reference sequence). The CDR3 sequence is 11 residues long. Trimming took 6 bases from V and 8 from J, leaving 8 bases between them. Nominally healthy donors were sampled, though unrecorded immune exposures were likely. Primers for the PCR totalled 60 Vbeta and 13 Jbeta. Profiling relied on immunoSEQ multiplex PCR, and the TCRdb table lists in-frame clones only, not all of them. The table has 140,000 to 150,000 clones, roughly four fifths seen once; the top ten hold approximately 9.7%. What was sequenced was PBMCs. This receptor was taken from a woman aged 60 to 75 in good health and CMV-seropositive. This rearrangement joins TRBV19 to TRBJ2-1; a weak D match, TRBD2 (5 bases). The chain's CDR3 is CASRSRDEQFF. CDR3 in DNA: TGTGCCAGTAGGTCGAGGGATGAGCAGTTCTTC.